This is a list of T cell receptor beta chains from one sample in a study of CD8+ T cells in alopecia areata. Some clones are missing from TCRdb's copy, which holds only in-frame ones; the method was immunoSEQ multiplex PCR. The sample carries 65,000 to 100,000 clones, roughly 51% recorded once. The sequenced material came from NKG2D-high CD8+ T cells sorted from blood. All receptors come from a human donor with alopecia areata. CDR3s include the opening cysteine and the closing phenylalanine or tryptophan. Each record gives: V gene, J gene, CDR3 protein.

TRBV7-9	TRBJ1-5	CASSSGTGADQPQHF
TRBV7-9	TRBJ2-2	CASAIRGRELFF
TRBV15	TRBJ2-6	CATSRDQGSGANVLTF
TRBV28	TRBJ1-6	CASRVRGGSPLHF
TRBV6-5	TRBJ1-1	CASSYPGQAPMGAFF
TRBV2	TRBJ2-3	CAILGPEDTQYF
TRBV5-6	TRBJ2-7	CASSLGSSHYEQYF
TRBV23-1	TRBJ2-6	CASSHTATGANVLTF
TRBV11-2	TRBJ2-7	CASSQMERERYEQYF
TRBV29-1	TRBJ2-1	CSVEEYGEQFF
TRBV15	-	CATSMGSSYEQYF
TRBV6-5	TRBJ2-1	CASSYAGDTGEQFF
TRBV13	TRBJ2-3	CASSLGTTLSTDTQYF
TRBV7-9	TRBJ2-1	CASRPGADEQFF
TRBV29-1	TRBJ2-1	CSVVGTSIGNEQFF
TRBV30	TRBJ2-3	CAWALRLTDTQYF
TRBV27	TRBJ1-4	CASSLFPTNEKLFF
TRBV13	TRBJ2-7	CASSLELLSYEQYF
TRBV4-1	TRBJ2-7	CASSHHYEQYF
TRBV2	TRBJ2-2	CASKSRVDTGELFF
TRBV7-6	TRBJ2-1	CASSHERDRFDEQFF
TRBV27	TRBJ2-3	CASSAIRSSGGDTQYF
TRBV29-1	TRBJ2-1	CSVPWGEQFF
TRBV29-1	TRBJ1-1	CSIASGTEAFF
TRBV30	TRBJ2-2	CAWTPGTTGELFF
TRBV29-1	TRBJ1-1	CSVITMNTEAFF